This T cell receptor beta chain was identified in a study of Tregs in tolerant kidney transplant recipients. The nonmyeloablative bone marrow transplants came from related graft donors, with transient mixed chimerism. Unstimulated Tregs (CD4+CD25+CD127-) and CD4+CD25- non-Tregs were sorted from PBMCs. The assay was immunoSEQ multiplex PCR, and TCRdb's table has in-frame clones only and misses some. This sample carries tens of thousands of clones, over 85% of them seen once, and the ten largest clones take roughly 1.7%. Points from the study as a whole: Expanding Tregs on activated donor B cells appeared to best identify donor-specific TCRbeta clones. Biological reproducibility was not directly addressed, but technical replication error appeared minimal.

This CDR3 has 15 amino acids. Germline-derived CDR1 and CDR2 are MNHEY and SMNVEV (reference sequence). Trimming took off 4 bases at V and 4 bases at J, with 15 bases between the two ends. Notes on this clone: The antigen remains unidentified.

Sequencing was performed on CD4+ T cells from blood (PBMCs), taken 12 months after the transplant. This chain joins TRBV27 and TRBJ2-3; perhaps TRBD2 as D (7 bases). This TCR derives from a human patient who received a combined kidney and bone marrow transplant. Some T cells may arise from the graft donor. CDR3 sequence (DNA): TGTGCCAGCAGTTCCCCCGGGGGGCATCCAGATACGCAGTATTTT. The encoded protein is CASSSPGGHPDTQYF.